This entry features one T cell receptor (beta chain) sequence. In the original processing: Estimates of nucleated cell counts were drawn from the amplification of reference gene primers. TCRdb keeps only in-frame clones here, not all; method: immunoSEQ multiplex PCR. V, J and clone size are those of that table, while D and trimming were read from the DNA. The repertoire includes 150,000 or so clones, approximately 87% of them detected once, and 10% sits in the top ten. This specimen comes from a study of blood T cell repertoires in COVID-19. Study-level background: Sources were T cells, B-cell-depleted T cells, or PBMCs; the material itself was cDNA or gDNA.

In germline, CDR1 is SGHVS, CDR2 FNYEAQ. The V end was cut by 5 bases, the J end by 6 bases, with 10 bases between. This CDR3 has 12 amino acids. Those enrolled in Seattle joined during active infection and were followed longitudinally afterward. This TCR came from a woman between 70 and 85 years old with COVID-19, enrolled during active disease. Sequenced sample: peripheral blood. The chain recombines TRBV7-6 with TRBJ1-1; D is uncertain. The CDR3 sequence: CASSSRESEAFF. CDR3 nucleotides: TGTGCCAGCAGCAGCCGGGAGTCTGAAGCTTTCTTT.